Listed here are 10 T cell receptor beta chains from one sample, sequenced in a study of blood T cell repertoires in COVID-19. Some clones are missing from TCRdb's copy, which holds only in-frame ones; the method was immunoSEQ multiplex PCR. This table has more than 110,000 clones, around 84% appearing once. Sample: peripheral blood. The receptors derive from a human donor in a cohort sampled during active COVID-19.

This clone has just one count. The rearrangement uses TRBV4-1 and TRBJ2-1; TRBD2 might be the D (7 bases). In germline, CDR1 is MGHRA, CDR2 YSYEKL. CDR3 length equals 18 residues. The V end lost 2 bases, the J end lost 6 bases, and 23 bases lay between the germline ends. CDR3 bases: TGCGCCAGCAGCCAATCCCCCGTGAGGGGGGGGACCACCAATGAGCAGTTCTTC. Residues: CASSQSPVRGGTTNEQFF.

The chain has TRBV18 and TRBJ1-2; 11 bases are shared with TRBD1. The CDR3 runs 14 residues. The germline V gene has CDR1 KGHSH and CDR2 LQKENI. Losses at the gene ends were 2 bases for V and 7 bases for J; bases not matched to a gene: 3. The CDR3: CASSPGQGARGYTF. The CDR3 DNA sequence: TGTGCCAGCTCACCAGGACAGGGGGCGCGTGGCTACACCTTC.

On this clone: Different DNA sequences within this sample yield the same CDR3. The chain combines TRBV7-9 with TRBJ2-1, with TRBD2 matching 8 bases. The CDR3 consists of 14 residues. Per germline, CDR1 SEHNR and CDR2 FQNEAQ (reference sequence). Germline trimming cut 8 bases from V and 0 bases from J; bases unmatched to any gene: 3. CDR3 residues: CASRGGSSYNEQFF. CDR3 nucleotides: TGTGCCAGCCGGGGGGGAAGCTCCTACAATGAGCAGTTCTTC. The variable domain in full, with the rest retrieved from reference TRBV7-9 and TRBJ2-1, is DTGVSQNPRHKITKRGQNVTFRCDPISEHNRLYWYRQTLGQGPEFLTYFQNEAQLEKSRLLSDRFSAERPKGSFSTLEIQRTEQGDSAMYLCASRGGSSYNEQFFGPGTRLTVL.

As DNA, the CDR3 is TGTGCCAGCTCAACAGATCCTAACTATGGCTACACCTTC. The encoded protein is CASSTDPNYGYTF. V is TRBV7-9 and J is TRBJ1-2, with D unresolved. The length of the CDR3 is 13 residues. Germline-derived CDR1 and CDR2 are SEHNR and FQNEAQ (reference sequence). V lost 8 bases and J lost 0, with 10 bases in between.

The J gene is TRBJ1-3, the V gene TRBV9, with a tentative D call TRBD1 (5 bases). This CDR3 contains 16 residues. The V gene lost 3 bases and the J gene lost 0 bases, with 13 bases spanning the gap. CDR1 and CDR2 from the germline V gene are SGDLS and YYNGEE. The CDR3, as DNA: TGTGCCAGCAGCGCCAGACAGACCAGCTCTGGAAACACCATATATTTT. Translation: CASSARQTSSGNTIYF.

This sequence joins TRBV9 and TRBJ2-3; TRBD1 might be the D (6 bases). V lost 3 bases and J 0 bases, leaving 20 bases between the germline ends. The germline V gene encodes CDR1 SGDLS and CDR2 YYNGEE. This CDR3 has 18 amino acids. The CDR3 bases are TGTGCCAGCAGCGCACATCATGGGACATTTCCTAGCACAGATACGCAGTATTTT. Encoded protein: CASSAHHGTFPSTDTQYF. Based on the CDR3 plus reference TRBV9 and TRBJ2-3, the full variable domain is DSGVTQTPKHLITATGQRVTLRCSPRSGDLSVYWYQQSLDQGLQFLIQYYNGEERAKGNILERFSAQQFPDLHSELNLSSLELGDSALYFCASSAHHGTFPSTDTQYFGPGTRLTVL.

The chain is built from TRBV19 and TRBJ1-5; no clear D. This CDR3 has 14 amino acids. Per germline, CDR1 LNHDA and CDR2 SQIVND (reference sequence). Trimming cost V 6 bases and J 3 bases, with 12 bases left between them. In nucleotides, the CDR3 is TGTGCCAGTAGCCCGGGGTCATACAATCAGCCCCAGCATTTT. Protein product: CASSPGSYNQPQHF.

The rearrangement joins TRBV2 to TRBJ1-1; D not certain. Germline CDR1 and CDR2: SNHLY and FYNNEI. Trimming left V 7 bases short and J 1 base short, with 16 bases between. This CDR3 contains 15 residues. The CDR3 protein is CASKFGTAGNTEAFF. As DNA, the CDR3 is TGTGCCAGCAAATTTGGTACCGCAGGGAACACTGAAGCTTTCTTT.

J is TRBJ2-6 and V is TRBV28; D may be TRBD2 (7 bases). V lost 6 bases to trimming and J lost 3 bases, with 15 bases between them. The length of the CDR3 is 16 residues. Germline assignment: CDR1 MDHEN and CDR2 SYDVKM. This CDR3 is CASRIGGAGGANVLTF. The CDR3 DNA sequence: TGTGCCAGCAGGATTGGGGGGGCCGGTGGGGCCAACGTCCTGACTTTC.

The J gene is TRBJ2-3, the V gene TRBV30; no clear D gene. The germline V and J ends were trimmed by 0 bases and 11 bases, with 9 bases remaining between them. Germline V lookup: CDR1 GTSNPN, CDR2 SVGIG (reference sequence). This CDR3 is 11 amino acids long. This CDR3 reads CAWSVAARQYF. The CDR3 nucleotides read TGTGCCTGGAGTGTTGCGGCCAGGCAGTATTTT.